The rows below give T cell receptor beta chains drawn from one sample of a study of identical twins. Each CDR3 protein is one row after TCRdb ran MiXCR on the 5' RACE reads. This sample has about 690,000 distinct CDR3 sequences, with about 20% found just once. The same sample was also studied in work on T cells expressing NK-cell markers.

Sequencing was done on a sample of PBMCs. The receptor set was obtained from a woman under 30 in good health. CDR3s include the opening cysteine and the closing phenylalanine or tryptophan. A D gene is named only where the DNA matches it firmly. Expanded clones get a size class; other rows say once, few or many, or leave the size out.

d_gene	v_gene	len	j_gene	abundance	CDR3aa	CDR3nt
-	TRBV3-1	11	TRBJ1-2	-	CASSHGVGYTF	TGTGCCAGCAGCCATGGGGTAGGCTACACCTTC
-	TRBV20-1	12	TRBJ2-7	few	CSAISLPYEQYF	TGCAGTGCTATTTCTCTTCCCTACGAGCAGTACTTC
TRBD2	TRBV7-2	16	TRBJ2-1	-	CASSSQTSGWGNEQFF	TGTGCCAGCAGCTCGCAGACTAGCGGGTGGGGCAATGAGCAGTTCTTC
TRBD1	TRBV5-6	17	TRBJ2-2	-	CASSPGTGSRNTGELFF	TGTGCCAGCAGCCCAGGGACAGGGAGTCGGAACACCGGGGAGCTGTTTTTT
-	TRBV14	13	TRBJ2-7	few	CASSQEGNYEQYF	TGTGCCAGCAGCCAAGAAGGAAACTACGAGCAGTACTTC
-	TRBV9	14	TRBJ2-2	-	CASRGNANTGELFF	TGTGCCAGCAGGGGGAACGCGAACACCGGGGAGCTGTTTTTT
TRBD2	TRBV6-4	18	TRBJ2-1	-	CASSDSGHGLAGYNEQFF	TGTGCCAGCAGTGACTCGGGCCATGGTCTAGCGGGCTACAATGAGCAGTTCTTC
-	TRBV29-1	13	TRBJ2-1	few	CSAGRGAWDEQFF	TGCAGCGCCGGACGGGGGGCGTGGGATGAGCAGTTCTTC
TRBD2	TRBV11-2	15	TRBJ2-3	-	CASRHVGGGVDTQYF	TGTGCCAGCAGGCACGTGGGGGGAGGGGTGGATACGCAGTATTTT
-	TRBV12-5	14	TRBJ1-5	few	CASGPDSFNQPQHF	TGTGCTAGTGGCCCGGACAGCTTCAATCAGCCCCAGCATTTT
-	TRBV13	15	TRBJ2-7	-	CASSFNPDPGYEQYF	TGTGCCAGCAGCTTCAACCCGGATCCCGGCTACGAGCAGTACTTC
-	TRBV7-2	14	TRBJ2-5	-	CASTTWGGGETQYF	TGTGCCAGCACCACCTGGGGAGGGGGAGAGACCCAGTACTTC
-	TRBV6-5	16	TRBJ2-3	few	CASSYSGQTAGDTQYF	TGTGCCAGCAGTTACTCGGGACAAACGGCGGGGGATACGCAGTATTTT
-	TRBV20-1	12	TRBJ2-7	-	CSARIGGYEQYF	TGCAGTGCTAGAATTGGGGGGTACGAGCAGTACTTC
-	TRBV27	15	TRBJ1-2	-	CASSLLATGVNGYTF	TGTGCCAGCAGTTTGTTGGCGACGGGGGTTAATGGCTACACCTTC
-	TRBV4-3	16	TRBJ2-1	-	CASSQLTSGSYNEQFF	TGCGCCAGCAGCCAGCTCACCAGCGGTTCCTACAATGAGCAGTTCTTC
-	TRBV7-8	14	TRBJ2-2	-	CASSLAGWSGELFF	TGTGCCAGCAGCTTAGCGGGATGGAGCGGGGAGCTGTTTTTT
-	TRBV4-3	13	TRBJ2-5	few	CASSRTRGETQYF	TGCGCCAGCAGCCGCACAAGGGGAGAGACCCAGTACTTC
-	TRBV11-2	12	TRBJ2-2	few	CASSGNGGELFF	TGTGCCAGCAGTGGGAATGGGGGGGAGCTGTTTTTT
-	TRBV7-8	13	TRBJ1-6	few	CASSLVTGPPLHF	TGTGCCAGCAGCTTAGTCACGGGGCCACCCCTCCACTTT
-	TRBV20-1	14	TRBJ2-3	-	CSASAVFLTDTQYF	TGCAGTGCTAGTGCAGTCTTCCTCACAGATACGCAGTATTTT
TRBD2	TRBV10-3	14	TRBJ2-7	-	CAIRGLAASYEQYF	TGTGCCATCAGGGGGCTAGCGGCCTCCTACGAGCAGTACTTC
-	TRBV20-1	13	TRBJ1-2	-	CSAPQGSVYGYTF	TGCAGTGCTCCGCAGGGATCCGTCTATGGCTACACCTTC
-	TRBV20-1	14	TRBJ2-7	many	CSGEDGLSSYEQYF	TGCAGTGGGGAAGACGGCCTGAGCTCCTACGAGCAGTACTTC
-	TRBV10-3	15	TRBJ2-4	-	CAISEITGPANIQYF	TGTGCCATCAGTGAGATTACAGGGCCAGCAAACATTCAGTACTTC
-	TRBV5-1	16	TRBJ2-1	few	CASSWAQLGVGNEQFF	TGCGCCAGCAGCTGGGCGCAGCTGGGGGTTGGGAATGAGCAGTTCTTC
TRBD2	TRBV6-5	12	TRBJ2-1	many	CASRGRAVEQFF	TGTGCCAGCAGAGGGAGGGCCGTTGAGCAGTTCTTC
TRBD2	TRBV3-1	17	TRBJ2-3	-	CASSQSFSGRAADTQYF	TGTGCCAGCAGCCAATCTTTTAGCGGGAGGGCCGCAGATACGCAGTATTTT
-	TRBV6-1	14	TRBJ2-1	few	CASSPRFQYNEQFF	TGTGCCAGCAGCCCTAGGTTTCAGTACAATGAGCAGTTCTTC
-	TRBV21-1	17	TRBJ2-7	-	CASSKSPQGLAGYEQYF	TGTGCCAGCAGCAAATCCCCGCAGGGGCTAGCTGGCTACGAGCAGTACTTC
TRBD1	TRBV12-3/TRBV12-4	13	TRBJ1-1	few	CASISTGVTEAFF	TGTGCCAGCATCTCAACAGGGGTGACTGAAGCTTTCTTT
-	TRBV5-5	12	TRBJ2-5	few	CASRDRAKTQYF	TGTGCCAGCAGAGATAGGGCAAAGACCCAGTACTTC
-	TRBV30	12	TRBJ2-1	-	CAWGWGHNEQFF	TGTGCCTGGGGCTGGGGGCACAATGAGCAGTTCTTC
-	TRBV4-3	15	TRBJ1-1	few	CASSQEFGGPTEAFF	TGCGCCAGCAGCCAAGAGTTCGGGGGGCCCACTGAAGCTTTCTTT
-	TRBV9	15	TRBJ2-5	few	CASSVAENRAETQYF	TGTGCCAGCAGCGTAGCTGAAAACAGGGCCGAGACCCAGTACTTC
TRBD1	TRBV12-3/TRBV12-4	16	TRBJ2-5	few	CASSFLSGGAPETQYF	TGTGCCAGCAGTTTCCTGTCAGGGGGCGCCCCGGAGACCCAGTACTTC
-	TRBV11-2	15	TRBJ2-7	few	CASSLTARDAYEQYF	TGTGCCAGCAGCTTGACAGCTCGGGATGCCTACGAGCAGTACTTC
TRBD1	TRBV6-5	14	TRBJ1-2	-	CASSYRQGNYGYTF	TGTGCCAGCAGTTACAGACAGGGTAACTATGGCTACACCTTC
-	TRBV5-1	13	TRBJ2-2	many	CASSPGNTGELFF	TGCGCCAGCTCGCCGGGGAACACCGGGGAGCTGTTTTTT
TRBD1	TRBV29-1	13	TRBJ2-1	many	CSVGTGGGHGQFF	TGCAGCGTTGGGACAGGGGGCGGGCATGGGCAGTTCTTC
-	TRBV6-6	13	TRBJ1-1	-	CASSLLVGAEAFF	TGTGCCAGCAGTTTGTTGGTGGGTGCCGAAGCTTTCTTT
TRBD1	TRBV24-1	15	TRBJ2-3	-	CATSDRQGQTDTQYF	TGTGCCACCAGTGATCGACAGGGACAAACAGATACGCAGTATTTT
-	TRBV5-1	17	TRBJ2-1	few	CASSLQQGISSYNEQFF	TGCGCCAGCAGCTTGCAACAGGGCATAAGCTCCTACAATGAGCAGTTCTTC
-	TRBV7-2	15	TRBJ2-7	-	CASSLRWDFYYEQYF	TGTGCCAGCAGCTTGCGATGGGACTTCTACTACGAGCAGTACTTC
-	TRBV9	13	TRBJ2-1	few	CASSAQGYNEQFF	TGTGCCAGCAGCGCACAGGGTTACAATGAGCAGTTCTTC
TRBD2	TRBV5-1	16	TRBJ2-3	-	CASSRSERGRTDTQYF	TGCGCCAGCAGCCGGTCCGAGCGGGGGAGAACAGATACGCAGTATTTT